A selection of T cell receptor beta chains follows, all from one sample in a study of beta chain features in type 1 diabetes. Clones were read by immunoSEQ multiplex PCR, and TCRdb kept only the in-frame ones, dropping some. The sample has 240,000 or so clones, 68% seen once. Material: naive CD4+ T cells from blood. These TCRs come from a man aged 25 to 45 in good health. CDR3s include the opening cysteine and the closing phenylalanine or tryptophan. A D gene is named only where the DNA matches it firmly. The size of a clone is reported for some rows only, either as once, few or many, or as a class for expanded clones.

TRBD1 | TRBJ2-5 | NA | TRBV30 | TGTGCCTGGAGTGCAAATACAGGGGTTAGAGAGACCCAGTACTTC | CAWSANTGVRETQYF
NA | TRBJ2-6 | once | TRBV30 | TGTGCCGGAAGCTTCTCTGGGGCCAACGTCCTGACTTTC | CAGSFSGANVLTF
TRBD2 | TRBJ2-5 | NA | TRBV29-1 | TGCAGCGCCGGGAGGGTCTTGACTAGCGGGAGTGGGGGCCGCGGAGAGACCCAGTACTTC | CSAGRVLTSGSGGRGETQYF
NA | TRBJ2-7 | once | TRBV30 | TGTGCCTGGAGTGTAATCGGCTACGAGCAGTACTTC | CAWSVIGYEQYF
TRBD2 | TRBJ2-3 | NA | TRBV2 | TGTGCCAGCAGTGCGATAGGGCGGGGGGCCACAGATACGCAGTATTTT | CASSAIGRGATDTQYF
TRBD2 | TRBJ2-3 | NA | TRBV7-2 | TGTGCCAGCAGCCTCCAGACTAGCGGGGCTGTTCAGTATTTT | CASSLQTSGAVQYF
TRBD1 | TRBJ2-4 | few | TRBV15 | TGTGCCACCAAAGGACAGGGGCTAGACATTCAGTACTTC | CATKGQGLDIQYF
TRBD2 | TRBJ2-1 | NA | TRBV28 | TGTGCCAGCCGGTCGACTAGCGGGAGTGTCAATGAGCAGTTCTTC | CASRSTSGSVNEQFF
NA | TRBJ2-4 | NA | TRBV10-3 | TGTGCCATCAGCCAAGGGTCCCCGGACATTCAGTACTTC | CAISQGSPDIQYF
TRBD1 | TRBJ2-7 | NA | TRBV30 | TGTGCCTGGGGACAGGGATACGAGCAGTACTTC | CAWGQGYEQYF
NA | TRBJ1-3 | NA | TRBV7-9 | TGTGCCAGCAGCTTCGAAAACACCATATATTTT | CASSFENTIYF
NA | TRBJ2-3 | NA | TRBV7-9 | TGTGCCAGCAGCTTAGCGTCGGGCTCGGCAAGCACAGATACGCAGTATTTT | CASSLASGSASTDTQYF
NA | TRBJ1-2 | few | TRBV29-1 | TGCAGCGTTGCCAGGAACTATGGCTACACCTTC | CSVARNYGYTF